This T cell receptor beta chain was profiled in a study of early T cells in non-severe SARS-CoV-2 infection. TCRdb re-called the 5' RACE reads through MiXCR, storing one row per CDR3 protein. The profile shows tens of thousands of distinct CDR3 sequences, about 9% of them singletons. The germline V gene encodes CDR1 SQVTM and CDR2 ANQGSEA. The CDR3 totals 13 residues. Whole-study results and caveats: The VDJdb matching leaned toward anti-spike CD8 responses and overlooked private and CD4 specificities.

This clonotype was picked up many times. Its target is not known. One end of the junction varies from germline; a read error may be responsible. This receptor was taken from an adult who was a healthcare worker with PCR-confirmed SARS-CoV-2 infection or an uninfected control (not recorded which). The chain recombines TRBV29-1 with TRBJ2-1; 8 nucleotides match TRBD1. The source material was whole blood. CDR3 sequence: CTYQGALYNEQFF. CDR3 bases: TGTACCTATCAGGGGGCCTTATACAATGAGCAGTTCTTC.